The rows below give T cell receptor beta chains drawn from one sample of a study of cytomegalovirus exposure and HLA in healthy donors. The data were produced by immunoSEQ multiplex PCR, yet TCRdb's version contains in-frame clones alone and is incomplete. The repertoire holds about 330,000 clones, with around 86% as singletons. Material: PBMCs. The receptors stem from a woman under 30 in good health and CMV-seronegative. The CDR3 runs from the conserved cysteine through the conserved F or W. D genes are given only for firm matches. The size of a clone is reported for some rows only, either as once, few or many, or as a class for expanded clones.

V	D	J	size	DNA	CDR3
TRBV7-3	-	TRBJ2-2	-	TGTGCCAGCAGCTTAACTCGCGGCGGGGAGCTGTTTTTT	CASSLTRGGELFF
TRBV4-1	TRBD1	TRBJ2-7	-	TGCGCCAGCAGCCGAGGGGTGGGACAGGCGGCCTACGAGCAGTACTTC	CASSRGVGQAAYEQYF
TRBV4-1	-	TRBJ1-4	-	TGCGCCAGCAGCCGACTCCCCGGGGGAGCAACTAATGAAAAACTGTTTTTT	CASSRLPGGATNEKLFF
TRBV28	TRBD2	TRBJ2-5	once	TGTGCCAGCACCCCCGCGGCAGCGGGAGAAGAGACCCAGTACTTC	CASTPAAAGEETQYF
TRBV4-3	TRBD2	TRBJ2-3	-	TGCGCCAGCAGCCAAGGACTAGCGGGAGAACGGGAAAACACAGATACGCAGTATTTT	CASSQGLAGERENTDTQYF
TRBV9	TRBD1	TRBJ1-2	-	TGTGCCAGCAGCGCGGGACAGGGGGTGAGCTATGGCTACACCTTC	CASSAGQGVSYGYTF
TRBV27	-	TRBJ1-1	-	TGTGCCAGCAGTTTGGTAGGGAGGACTGAAGCTTTCTTT	CASSLVGRTEAFF
TRBV11-3	-	TRBJ1-1	-	TGTGCCAGCAGCTTAGCAGTGAACACTGAAGCTTTCTTT	CASSLAVNTEAFF
TRBV4-2	-	TRBJ2-1	-	TGTGCCAGCAGCCAAGAAGATTCGGGGAGTTTTCTCTACAATGAGCAGTTCTTC	CASSQEDSGSFLYNEQFF
TRBV27	TRBD2	TRBJ2-7	few	TGTGCCAGCAGTACCTTCACTAGCGGGAGGCCCCCCTACGAGCAGTACTTC	CASSTFTSGRPPYEQYF
TRBV4-1	TRBD2	TRBJ2-7	-	TGCGCCAGCAGCCCCTCCGAGACTAGCGGCCTCTTAGAGCAGTACTTC	CASSPSETSGLLEQYF
TRBV29-1	TRBD1	TRBJ2-7	few	TGCAGCGTTGAGGGACAGACCTACGAGCAGTACTTC	CSVEGQTYEQYF
TRBV7-9	-	TRBJ1-2	few	TGTGCCAGCAGCTTAGGGGCACAGAGATTCTATGGCTACACCTTC	CASSLGAQRFYGYTF
TRBV5-1	TRBD2	TRBJ2-3	-	TGCGCCAGCAGCTTGGGCGGCGGGAGGAACACAGATACGCAGTATTTT	CASSLGGGRNTDTQYF
TRBV6-5	-	TRBJ2-7	-	TGTGCCAGCAGCACCGGACTAAGCTCCTACGAGCAGTACTTC	CASSTGLSSYEQYF
TRBV4-3	-	TRBJ1-2	-	TGCGCCAGCAGCCGAACTCCTCCCGCTAACTATGGCTACACCTTC	CASSRTPPANYGYTF
TRBV2	TRBD1	TRBJ2-7	-	TGTGCCAGCAGTGTATTCCGACAGGGGGCCACCTACGAGCAGTACTTC	CASSVFRQGATYEQYF
TRBV27	-	TRBJ2-7	once	TGTGCCAGCAGTCTCACAGGGTATCACACCTACGAGCAGTACTTC	CASSLTGYHTYEQYF
TRBV7-8	-	TRBJ2-1	-	TGTGCCAGCAGCCAACTAGGTACTGAGCAGTTCTTC	CASSQLGTEQFF
TRBV6-1	TRBD1	TRBJ2-7	-	TGTGCCAGCAGTGAAGCAGGGACAGGGAGCGGTTACGAGCAGTACTTC	CASSEAGTGSGYEQYF
TRBV27	TRBD1	TRBJ2-2	-	TGTGCCAGCATCCCGGGACAGGGCCTGGGCACCGGGGAGCTGTTTTTT	CASIPGQGLGTGELFF
TRBV28	TRBD1	TRBJ1-2	-	TGTGCCAGCACCCCCCCTCCGGGACAGACTAACTATGGCTACACCTTC	CASTPPPGQTNYGYTF
TRBV2	-	TRBJ1-3	-	TGTGCCAGCAGCGCCGGGACAACCGGAAACACCATATATTTT	CASSAGTTGNTIYF
TRBV7-2	-	TRBJ1-2	-	TGTGCCAGCAGCTTAGTAGGCGGCTCCTATGGCTACACCTTC	CASSLVGGSYGYTF
TRBV11-1	-	TRBJ2-7	once	TGTGCCAGCAGCTTAGGTGGAGGGCTAGCCCACGAGCAGTACTTC	CASSLGGGLAHEQYF
TRBV7-8	TRBD2	TRBJ2-7	-	TGTGCCAGCAGCTTAGTTCCAGCGGGATCCTACGAGCAGTACTTC	CASSLVPAGSYEQYF
TRBV5-1	-	TRBJ2-1	once	TGCGCCAGCAGCTTGGCGGGAGAGCCTTCCTACAATGAGCAGTTCTTC	CASSLAGEPSYNEQFF
TRBV28	-	TRBJ2-7	-	TGTGCCAGCAGACGACTAGATGGTCGCGAGCAGTACTTC	CASRRLDGREQYF
TRBV18	TRBD1	TRBJ1-2	-	TGTGCCAGCTCTCGGGTTACTTCGCGACAGGGTCGAGGGGATGGCTACACCTTC	CASSRVTSRQGRGDGYTF
TRBV11-3	-	TRBJ2-1	-	TGTGCCAGCAGCTTAGGGCGCCGCGGTGAGCAGTTCTTC	CASSLGRRGEQFF
TRBV7-2	-	TRBJ1-4	-	TGTGCCAGCAGCTTATCTGGGGCAGTGAATGAAAAACTGTTTTTT	CASSLSGAVNEKLFF
TRBV9	TRBD2	TRBJ2-7	-	TGTGCCAGCAGCGCGGGGACTAGCGGGTACGAGCAGTACTTC	CASSAGTSGYEQYF
TRBV4-3	TRBD1	TRBJ1-1	-	TGCGCCAGCAGCCGGACGGGGACAGGGGGCGCGGGGAACACTGAAGCTTTCTTT	CASSRTGTGGAGNTEAFF
TRBV29-1	-	TRBJ1-1	-	TGCAGCGTAACGGGACAAGTGAACACTGAAGCTTTCTTT	CSVTGQVNTEAFF
TRBV7-2	-	TRBJ2-3	-	TGTGCCAGCAGCCCTATTTCAGATACGCAGTATTTT	CASSPISDTQYF
TRBV12-1	-	TRBJ1-1	-	TGTGCCAGCAGCTTTGCCTGGGACAGGGGTAACACTGAAGCTTTCTTT	CASSFAWDRGNTEAFF
TRBV15	TRBD2	TRBJ2-3	once	TGTGCCACCAGCAGGGATTGGATGGAGACTAGCGGGAAAGATACGCAGTATTTT	CATSRDWMETSGKDTQYF
TRBV29-1	-	TRBJ1-3	-	TGCAGCGTTGCGAGTGGAGACACCATATATTTT	CSVASGDTIYF
TRBV4-1	TRBD2	TRBJ2-1	-	TGCGCCAGCAGCTACGGACTAGCGGGGGACAATGAGCAGTTCTTC	CASSYGLAGDNEQFF
TRBV4-1	TRBD2	TRBJ2-1	-	TGCGCCAGCAGCCAAGGGACCCTAGCGGGAGGTTTTGGGCAGTTCTTC	CASSQGTLAGGFGQFF
TRBV19	-	TRBJ2-5	-	TGTGCCAGTAGTAGAACCAGGGAGACCCAGTACTTC	CASSRTRETQYF
TRBV29-1	TRBD2	TRBJ2-1	-	TGCAGCGTTGTGACTAGCGGTTACAATGAGCAGTTCTTC	CSVVTSGYNEQFF
TRBV6-5	-	TRBJ2-1	-	TGTGCCAGCAGAAGACTGAACAATGAGCAGTTCTTC	CASRRLNNEQFF
TRBV11-2	TRBD1	TRBJ1-2	few	TGTGCCACCTCCGGGACAGGCTATGGCTACACCTTC	CATSGTGYGYTF
TRBV2	-	TRBJ2-1	-	TGTGCCAGCAGTGAACTCGCGAACAATGAGCAGTTCTTC	CASSELANNEQFF
TRBV11-3	TRBD2	TRBJ2-1	-	TGTGCCAGCAGCTCAGCCCCGGGACTAGCCAAAACTGAGCAGTTCTTC	CASSSAPGLAKTEQFF
TRBV9	TRBD2	TRBJ2-5	-	TGTGCCAGCAGCGTAGTCGGGCGGCCCGGGGAGGGCCCGGAGACCCAGTACTTC	CASSVVGRPGEGPETQYF
TRBV28	-	TRBJ1-4	-	TGTGCCAGCAGTACGGACAGCGAAAAACTGTTTTTT	CASSTDSEKLFF
TRBV7-6	TRBD2	TRBJ2-1	-	TGTGCCAGCAGCTCGCTAGCGGGAGCCTACAATGAGCAGTTCTTC	CASSSLAGAYNEQFF
TRBV1	-	TRBJ2-7	-	TGCACCAGCAGCCAAGATCAGGCGACAGGGGGCTCCTACGAGCAGTACTTC	CTSSQDQATGGSYEQYF
TRBV19	TRBD2	TRBJ2-7	-	TGTGCCAGTAGTAATCGACTAGCGGGCATTGAGCAGTACTTC	CASSNRLAGIEQYF
TRBV7-6	-	TRBJ2-3	once	TGTGCCAGCAGCCCCCAGGTACTAGTCACAGATACGCAGTATTTT	CASSPQVLVTDTQYF
TRBV29-1	TRBD2	TRBJ2-3	-	TGCAGCGTTGAAGAATGGGCCCGGGGGGAGCGGGCTACAGATACGCAGTATTTT	CSVEEWARGERATDTQYF
TRBV10-1	TRBD1	TRBJ1-2	few	TGCGCCAGCAGGACAGGGTCCTATGGCTACACCTTC	CASRTGSYGYTF
TRBV28	TRBD2	TRBJ2-7	few	TGTGCCAGCGGCCACGGGGGACTAGCGGACGAGCAGTACTTC	CASGHGGLADEQYF